Listed here are 25 T cell receptor beta chains from one sample, sequenced in a study of regulatory T cells in long-lasting Graves disease. Construction of the TCR beta libraries employed iRepertoire HTBI primers in conjunction with Arm-PCR of CDR3 regions. TCRdb used MiXCR to reprocess the multiplex PCR reads, holding one entry per CDR3 protein. The sample holds about 470,000 distinct CDR3 sequences, 20% to 25% seen once. As for time point: persistent/refractory GD, antithyroid drugs over 5 years with positive TRAb. The TCR library was made from RNA extracted from PBMCs. The specimen was peripheral blood mononuclear cells (PBMCs), collected when the disease was refractory, from a patient treated with antithyroid drugs. The receptors were sampled from a female donor with Graves disease.

This clonotype was seen a handful of times. The chain carries TRBV30 and TRBJ1-2; TRBD1 is a possible D gene (5 bases). The V gene's germline CDR1 is GTSNPN and CDR2 SVGIG (reference sequence). CDR3 length: 15 residues. V gave up 0 bases and J gave up 8 bases, with 19 bases separating them. CDR3 loop: CAWSVLRVILRGYTF. The CDR3 nucleotides read TGTGCCTGGAGTGTCCTCAGGGTGATCCTGAGAGGCTACACCTTC.

The J gene is TRBJ2-5, the V gene TRBV20-1; possibly TRBD1 or TRBD2 for D (5 bases each). CDR3 length: 14 residues. Germline V gene data show CDR1 as DFQATT and CDR2 as SNEGSKA (reference sequence). The V end was cut by 1 base, the J end by 5 bases, with 14 bases between. Here the CDR3 reads CSARAYTWGETQYF. The CDR3 DNA is TGCAGTGCTAGAGCTTACACCTGGGGGGAGACCCAGTACTTC.

This chain links TRBV27 with TRBJ1-1, with TRBD1 matching over 10 bases. Germline trimming cut 5 bases from V and 2 bases from J; bases unmatched to any gene: 5. Germline CDR1 reads MNHEY; CDR2 reads SMNVEV (reference sequence). CDR3 length: 15 amino acids. CDR3 nucleotide sequence: TGTGCCAGCAGTGGGCGGACAGGGGGTAACACTGAAGCTTTCTTT. Translation gives CASSGRTGGNTEAFF.

This clonotype showed up many times. V is TRBV6-2 or TRBV6-3 and J is TRBJ2-7, with TRBD1 as a possible D gene (6 bases). The CDR3 is 14 residues long. V gave up 4 bases and J gave up 3 bases, with 13 bases separating them. Looked up from germline, CDR1 is MNHEY and CDR2 is SVGEGT. The CDR3 DNA sequence: TGTGCCAGCAGTTTCCGGGACACGAACTACGAGCAGTACTTC. This translates into CASSFRDTNYEQYF.

The chain uses TRBV3-1 and TRBJ2-5, with D possibly TRBD1 on 6 matching bases. V was clipped by 6 bases and J by 2 bases, with 13 bases between them. The CDR3 runs 14 residues. Germline loops: CDR1 LGHDT, CDR2 YNNKEL (reference sequence). The CDR3, as DNA: TGTGCCAGCAGACCCGGGACACCGCAAGAGACCCAGTACTTC. It encodes CASRPGTPQETQYF.

This clonotype was picked up one time. Being one base from a much bigger clone, this may be a read error. V and J are TRBV27 and TRBJ2-6; 9 bases align to TRBD1. Germline loops: CDR1 MNHEY, CDR2 SMNVEV (reference sequence). The CDR3 length is 20 residues. The CDR3 DNA is TGTGCCAGCAGTTGGATAACCGGGACAGGGATCCCCTCTGGGGCCAGCGTCCTGACTTTC. Its protein product is CASSWITGTGIPSGASVLTF.

This rearrangement joins TRBV24-1 to TRBJ2-5; 7 bases map to TRBD2. Germline V lookup: CDR1 KGHDR, CDR2 SFDVKD. This CDR3 is 14 amino acids long. The trim removed 5 bases at V and 6 bases at J, leaving 8 bases unmatched. DNA for the CDR3: TGTGCCACCAGTGGCGAGCGGGACGGTAAGACCCAGTACTTC. It codes for CATSGERDGKTQYF.

This clonotype was recorded at least ten times. This chain joins TRBV27 and TRBJ2-7; perhaps TRBD2 as D (6 bases). V dropped 6 bases and J dropped 4 bases, with 19 bases sitting between them. Germline V gene lookup returns CDR1 MNHEY and CDR2 SMNVEV (reference sequence). This CDR3 contains 15 residues. CDR3 amino acids: CASSRQGGEVYEQYF. For the CDR3, the DNA is TGTGCCAGCAGCCGCCAGGGTGGGGAGGTGTACGAGCAGTACTTC.

The J gene is TRBJ1-1, the V gene TRBV12-3 or TRBV12-4; possibly TRBD1 for D (6 bases). The CDR3 spans 11 residues. V dropped 3 bases and J dropped 11 bases, with 10 bases sitting between them. CDR3 amino acids: CASSFGTRAFF. CDR3 DNA: TGTGCCAGCAGTTTTGGGACACGGGCTTTCTTT.

This clonotype has ten or more counts. The chain links TRBV7-9 to TRBJ1-1, with D possibly matching TRBD1 (6 bases). The CDR3 is made up of 15 amino acids. V was trimmed by 3 bases and J by 0 bases, leaving 11 bases between them. Germline lookup yields CDR1 SEHNR and CDR2 FQNEAQ (reference sequence). The CDR3 protein is CASSLPGQMNTEAFF. The CDR3 DNA is TGTGCCAGCAGCTTGCCAGGACAGATGAACACTGAAGCTTTCTTT.

This clonotype has a count of ten or more. The chain has TRBV28 and TRBJ1-2; D is ambiguous. The germline V and J ends were trimmed by 9 bases and 1 base, with 9 bases remaining between them. The V gene's germline CDR1 is MDHEN and CDR2 SYDVKM. This CDR3 is 12 amino acids long. CDR3 protein: CASSSVNYGYTF. As DNA, the CDR3 is TGTGCCAGTTCAAGTGTTAACTATGGCTACACCTTC.

The chain has TRBV28 and TRBJ2-1; D gene ambiguous. The germline V gene has CDR1 MDHEN and CDR2 SYDVKM. Trimming shortened V by 7 bases and J by 8 bases, and 18 bases separated the two germline ends. CDR3 length equals 14 residues. The CDR3 here is CASKEPGEIHEQFF. CDR3 DNA: TGTGCCAGCAAGGAACCAGGAGAGATCCATGAGCAGTTCTTC.

V and J are TRBV29-1 and TRBJ1-1; TRBD1 matches at 7 bases. The trim removed 5 bases at V and 1 base at J, leaving 1 base unmatched. Germline-derived CDR1 and CDR2 are SQVTM and ANQGSEA. CDR3 length: 12 residues. CDR3 sequence (DNA): TGCAGCGTTCGACAGGGGAACACTGAAGCTTTCTTT. As protein: CSVRQGNTEAFF.

The chain uses TRBV5-8 and TRBJ1-5; D remains ambiguous. Trimming cost V 0 bases and J 3 bases, with 7 bases left between them. Germline loops: CDR1 SGHTS, CDR2 YDEGEE. The CDR3 loop spans 14 amino acids. The CDR3 sequence is CASSLVSLNQPQHF. The DNA for the CDR3 is TGTGCCAGCAGCTTGGTCAGCCTCAATCAGCCCCAGCATTTT. Combining the CDR3 with reference TRBV5-8 and TRBJ1-5 gives the whole variable domain EAGVTQSPTHLIKTRGQQATLRCSPISGHTSVYWYQQALGLGLQFLLWYDEGEERNRGNFPPRFSGRQFPNYSSELNVNALELEDSALYLCASSLVSLNQPQHFGDGTRLSIL.

The CDR3 loop reads CASSVPAQGAGGSSYEQYF. CDR3 nucleotides: TGTGCCAGTAGTGTCCCGGCGCAGGGGGCAGGCGGGAGCTCCTACGAGCAGTACTTC. This chain joins TRBV19 and TRBJ2-7; tentatively, D is TRBD1 (8 bases). There are 19 residues in the CDR3. With 5 bases removed from V and 0 bases from J, the gap between germline ends came to 26 bases. Germline assignment: CDR1 LNHDA and CDR2 SQIVND (reference sequence).

The V call is TRBV5-1, the J call TRBJ2-2; maybe TRBD2 (5 bases). Germline V gene data show CDR1 as SGHRS and CDR2 as YFSETQ. The CDR3 loop spans 15 amino acids. Trimming removed 5 bases at V and 3 bases at J, with 14 bases between. CDR3 sequence (DNA): TGCGCCAGCAGAACAACGGGGTACGACACCGGGGAGCTGTTTTTT. It encodes CASRTTGYDTGELFF.

The chain recombines TRBV9 with TRBJ1-4, with a weak D call TRBD1 (6 bases). V dropped 4 bases and J dropped 12 bases, with 13 bases sitting between them. The CDR3 length is 12 residues. The V gene's germline CDR1 is SGDLS and CDR2 YYNGEE. Written as DNA, the CDR3 is TGTGCCAGCAGCCCACAGGGTGTGGAACTGTTTTTT. Residues: CASSPQGVELFF.

This clonotype was picked up a small number of times. The chain recombines TRBV29-1 with TRBJ1-1, with TRBD1 identical over 7 bases. The ends lost 5 bases at V and 2 bases at J; junction bases unmatched: 5. Germline V gives CDR1 SQVTM, CDR2 ANQGSEA. The CDR3 is made up of 13 amino acids. The DNA for the CDR3 is TGCAGCGTTAGTACAGGGGCCAACACTGAAGCTTTCTTT. It specifies CSVSTGANTEAFF.

The J gene is TRBJ2-2, the V gene TRBV24-1, with 12 bases lining up with TRBD2. J was trimmed by 4 bases and V by 3 bases; bases with no gene match: 2. This CDR3 has 16 amino acids. CDR1 is KGHDR, CDR2 SFDVKD, per germline. The chain's CDR3 is CATSDGLAGTTGELFF. The CDR3 nucleotides are TGTGCCACCAGTGATGGACTAGCGGGGACCACCGGGGAGCTGTTTTTT.

This sequence joins TRBV3-1 and TRBJ1-2; D unresolved. CDR3 length: 16 amino acids. The germline V gene encodes CDR1 LGHDT and CDR2 YNNKEL (reference sequence). Trimming took off 1 base at V and 1 base at J, with 13 bases between the two ends. The CDR3 sequence: CASSQVDYPLNYGYTF. The CDR3 DNA reads as TGTGCCAGCAGCCAAGTCGACTACCCCCTTAACTATGGCTACACCTTC.

This clonotype appeared a few times. The chain is built from TRBV24-1 and TRBJ2-2, with 11 bases fitting TRBD2. The V and J ends lost 2 bases and 3 bases, in that order; junction bases with no gene match: 10. Looked up from germline, CDR1 is KGHDR and CDR2 is SFDVKD. The CDR3 has 19 residues. The DNA for the CDR3 is TGTGCCACCAGTGATTACCCTCCCGGGGGACTAGCGGACACCGGGGAGCTGTTTTTT. This gives the protein CATSDYPPGGLADTGELFF.

This clonotype was found many times. The chain carries TRBV27 and TRBJ2-5; perhaps TRBD1 as D (7 bases). CDR1 is MNHEY, CDR2 SMNVEV, per germline (reference sequence). V lost 4 bases and J 4 bases, leaving 19 bases between the germline ends. This CDR3 has 16 residues. CDR3 amino acids: CASSSSFHRGGETQYF. CDR3 coding DNA: TGTGCCAGCAGTTCCTCTTTCCACAGGGGAGGAGAGACCCAGTACTTC.

This clonotype was counted ten times or more. The chain is built from TRBV7-8 and TRBJ1-4; 8 bases are a match to TRBD1. The CDR3 contains 16 residues. V was clipped by 4 bases and J by 6 bases; unmatched bases: 10. Per germline, CDR1 SGHVS and CDR2 FQNEAQ. The CDR3 reads CASSYLPGQEDEKLFF. DNA for the CDR3: TGTGCCAGCAGCTACCTTCCGGGACAGGAGGATGAAAAACTGTTTTTT.

Points on this clonotype: A read error may be the cause here, since a much bigger clone is one base away. J is TRBJ2-2 and V is TRBV28; D not resolved. Per germline, CDR1 MDHEN and CDR2 SYDVKM. CDR3 length equals 14 residues. The CDR3 spells CAGSPVVDRGELFF. CDR3 in DNA: TGTGCCGGCAGTCCGGTCGTTGATAGAGGGGAGCTGTTTTTT. Supplemented by reference TRBV28 and TRBJ2-2, the full variable domain reads DVKVTQSSRYLVKRTGEKVFLECVQDMDHENMFWYRQDPGLGLRLIYFSYDVKMKEKGDIPEGYSVSREKKERFSLILESASTNQTSMYLCAGSPVVDRGELFFGEGSRLTVL.

CDR3 residues: CASSLGSNYEQYF. The CDR3 DNA follows: TGTGCCAGCAGCTTGGGGTCAAACTACGAGCAGTACTTC. The J gene is TRBJ2-7, the V gene TRBV5-6; D uncertain. V lost 0 bases, J lost 3 bases, and 7 bases lay in between. Germline V lookup: CDR1 SGHDT, CDR2 YYEEEE. The CDR3 consists of 13 residues.